This TCR beta chain emerged from a study of T cells after yellow fever vaccination. Findings of the study overall: Clonotype sharing between CD4 and CD8 compartments was small.

With 4 bases removed from V and 7 bases from J, the gap between germline ends came to 11 bases. Germline CDR1 reads SGHRS; CDR2 reads YFSETQ. CDR3 length: 12 amino acids. TCRdb ran MiXCR on the 5' RACE reads and lists one entry per CDR3 protein. Of 340,000 or so distinct CDR3 sequences in the sample, about an eighth were seen once. This clonotype occurred a few times. Antigen unknown. The TCR comes from a man aged 18-30 years who received the YFV17D yellow fever vaccine. The source material was CD4+ T cells sorted from PBMCs, sampled 15 days after the yellow fever booster vaccination. The V and J genes are TRBV5-1 and TRBJ1-1; a weak D match, TRBD1 (6 bases). The CDR3 sequence is CASSILQGEAFF. The CDR3 DNA follows: TGCGCCAGCAGCATATTACAGGGTGAAGCTTTCTTT.